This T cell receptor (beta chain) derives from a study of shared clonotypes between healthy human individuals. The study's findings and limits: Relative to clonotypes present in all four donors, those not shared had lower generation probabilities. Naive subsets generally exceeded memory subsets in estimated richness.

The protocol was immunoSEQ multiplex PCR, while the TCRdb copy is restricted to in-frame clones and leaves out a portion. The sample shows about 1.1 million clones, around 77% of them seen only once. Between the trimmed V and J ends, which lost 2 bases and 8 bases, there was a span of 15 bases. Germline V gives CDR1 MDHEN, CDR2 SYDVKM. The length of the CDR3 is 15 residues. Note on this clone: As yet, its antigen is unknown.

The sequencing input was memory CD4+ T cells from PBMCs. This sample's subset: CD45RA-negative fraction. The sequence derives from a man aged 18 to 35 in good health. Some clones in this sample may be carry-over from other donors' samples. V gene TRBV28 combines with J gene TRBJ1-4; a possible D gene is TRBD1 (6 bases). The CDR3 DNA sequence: TGTGCCAGCAGTTTAAGTTACAGGGTGGAGGAAAAACTGTTTTTT. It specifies CASSLSYRVEEKLFF. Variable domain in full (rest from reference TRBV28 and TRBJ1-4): DVKVTQSSRYLVKRTGEKVFLECVQDMDHENMFWYRQDPGLGLRLIYFSYDVKMKEKGDIPEGYSVSREKKERFSLILESASTNQTSMYLCASSLSYRVEEKLFFGSGTQLSVL.